The entry below gives a single T cell receptor (beta chain) sequence along with its context. What it binds is not known. These data come from a study of cytomegalovirus exposure and HLA in healthy donors. Both 60 Vbeta primers and 13 Jbeta primers went into the PCR. Sequencing was performed with immunoSEQ multiplex PCR; in TCRdb, only in-frame clones are kept and a portion is missing. The table shows 150,000 to 200,000 clones, with 70% to 80% occurring only once. V lost 5 bases and J lost 4, with 21 bases in between. Germline V CDR1 and CDR2: GTSNPN, SVGIG (reference sequence). The CDR3 is 17 amino acids. The study, taken as a whole, reports: Later genetic work tied a missense DCLRE1C variant to beta-chain V and J trimming. Specific recognition of CMV antigens was confirmed in vitro for a few chains (all CMV-associated).

The receptor was derived from a man in his thirties or forties in good health and CMV-seronegative. Sequencing was carried out using PBMCs. V usage is TRBV30 and J usage is TRBJ2-6; D is perhaps TRBD2 (8 bases). CDR3 coding DNA: TGTGCCTGGGGGAGGGGGCGGGGGGCGGAAGGGGCCAACGTCCTGACTTTC. It translates to CAWGRGRGAEGANVLTF.